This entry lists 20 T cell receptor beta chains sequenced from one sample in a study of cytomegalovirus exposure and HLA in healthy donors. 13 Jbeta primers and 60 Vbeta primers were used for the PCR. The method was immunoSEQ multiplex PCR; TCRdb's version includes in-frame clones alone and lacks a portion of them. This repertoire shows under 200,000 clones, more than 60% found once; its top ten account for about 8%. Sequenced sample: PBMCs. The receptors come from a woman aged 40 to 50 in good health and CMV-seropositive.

Here the CDR3 reads CATSRERQELTGELFF. CDR3 coding DNA: TGTGCCACCAGCAGAGAAAGACAGGAGCTAACCGGGGAGCTGTTTTTT. The chain recombines TRBV15 with TRBJ2-2; perhaps TRBD1 as D (6 bases). The CDR3 length is 16 residues. V lost 0 bases and J 5 bases, leaving 13 bases between the germline ends. The V gene's germline CDR1 is LNHNV and CDR2 YYDKDF (reference sequence).

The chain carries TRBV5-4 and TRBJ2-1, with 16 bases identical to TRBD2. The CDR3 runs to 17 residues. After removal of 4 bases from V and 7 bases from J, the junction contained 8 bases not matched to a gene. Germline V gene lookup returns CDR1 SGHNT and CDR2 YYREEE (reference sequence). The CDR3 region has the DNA TGTGCCAGCAGCCCTGGGACTAGCGGGAGGGCCAGGAATGAGCAGTTCTTC. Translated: CASSPGTSGRARNEQFF.

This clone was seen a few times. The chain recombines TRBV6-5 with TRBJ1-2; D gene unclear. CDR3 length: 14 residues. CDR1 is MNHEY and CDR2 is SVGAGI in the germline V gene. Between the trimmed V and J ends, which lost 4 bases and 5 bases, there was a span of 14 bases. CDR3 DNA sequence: TGTGCCAGCAGTTTGGCAGGAGGAGGTTATGGCTACACCTTC. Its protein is CASSLAGGGYGYTF.

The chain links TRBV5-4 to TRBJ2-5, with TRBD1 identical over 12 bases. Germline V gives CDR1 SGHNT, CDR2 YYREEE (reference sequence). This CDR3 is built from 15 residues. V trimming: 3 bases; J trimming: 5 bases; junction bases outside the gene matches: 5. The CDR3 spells CASSSGQGASETQYF. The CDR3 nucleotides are TGTGCCAGCAGCTCGGGACAGGGGGCTTCGGAGACCCAGTACTTC.

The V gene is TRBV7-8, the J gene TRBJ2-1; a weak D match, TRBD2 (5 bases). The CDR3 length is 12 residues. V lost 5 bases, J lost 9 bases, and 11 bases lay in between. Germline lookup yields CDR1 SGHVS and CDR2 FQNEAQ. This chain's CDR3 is CASSLHSGEQFF. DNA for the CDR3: TGTGCCAGCAGCCTCCACAGCGGTGAGCAGTTCTTC. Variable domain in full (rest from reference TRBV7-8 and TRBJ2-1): GAGVSQSPRYKVAKRGQDVALRCDPISGHVSLFWYQQALGQGPEFLTYFQNEAQLDKSGLPSDRFFAERPEGSVSTLKIQRTQQEDSAVYLCASSLHSGEQFFGPGTRLTVL.

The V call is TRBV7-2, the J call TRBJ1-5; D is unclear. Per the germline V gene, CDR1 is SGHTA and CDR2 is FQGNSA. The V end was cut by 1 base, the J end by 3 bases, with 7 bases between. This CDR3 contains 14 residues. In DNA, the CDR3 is TGTGCCAGCAGCTTAGGGAGGAACAATCAGCCCCAGCATTTT. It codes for CASSLGRNNQPQHF.

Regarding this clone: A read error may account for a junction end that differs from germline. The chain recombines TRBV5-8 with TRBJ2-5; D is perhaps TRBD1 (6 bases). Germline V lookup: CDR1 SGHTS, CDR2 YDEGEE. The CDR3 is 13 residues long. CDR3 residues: CASSWDTQETRYF. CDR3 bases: TGTGCCAGCAGCTGGGACACACAAGAGACCCGGTACTTC.

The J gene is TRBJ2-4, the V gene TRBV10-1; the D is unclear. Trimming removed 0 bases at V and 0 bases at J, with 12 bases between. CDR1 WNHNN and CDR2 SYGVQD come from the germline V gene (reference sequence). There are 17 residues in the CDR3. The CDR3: CASSESGELLAKNIQYF. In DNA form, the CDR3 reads TGCGCCAGCAGTGAGTCTGGAGAGCTACTAGCCAAAAACATTCAGTACTTC.

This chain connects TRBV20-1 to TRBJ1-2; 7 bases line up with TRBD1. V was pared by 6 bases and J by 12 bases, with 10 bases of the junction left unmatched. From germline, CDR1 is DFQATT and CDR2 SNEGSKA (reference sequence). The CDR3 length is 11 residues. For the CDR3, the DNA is TGCAGTGCCGACAAGGACAGGACGAACACCTTC. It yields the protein CSADKDRTNTF.

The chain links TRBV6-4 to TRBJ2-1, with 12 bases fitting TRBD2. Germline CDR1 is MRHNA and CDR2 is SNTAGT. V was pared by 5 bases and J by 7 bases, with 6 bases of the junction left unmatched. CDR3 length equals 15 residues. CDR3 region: CASSPSGRASNEQFF. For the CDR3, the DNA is TGTGCCAGCAGTCCTAGCGGGAGGGCCTCAAATGAGCAGTTCTTC.

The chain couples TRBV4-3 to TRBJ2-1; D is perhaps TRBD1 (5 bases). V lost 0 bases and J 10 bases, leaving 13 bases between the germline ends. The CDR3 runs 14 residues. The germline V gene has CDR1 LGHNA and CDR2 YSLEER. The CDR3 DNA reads TGCGCCAGCAGCCAAGATTTCAACAGGCAGGAGCAGTTCTTC. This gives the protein CASSQDFNRQEQFF.

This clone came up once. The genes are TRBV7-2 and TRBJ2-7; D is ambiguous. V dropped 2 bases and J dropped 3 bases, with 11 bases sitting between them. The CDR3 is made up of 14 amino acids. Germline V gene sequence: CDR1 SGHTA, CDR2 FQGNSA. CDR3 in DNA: TGTGCCAGCAGCTTAAAAGGCAGAGGCTACGAGCAGTACTTC. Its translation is CASSLKGRGYEQYF. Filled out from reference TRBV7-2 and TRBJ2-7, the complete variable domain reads GAGVSQSPSNKVTEKGKDVELRCDPISGHTALYWYRQSLGQGLEFLIYFQGNSAPDKSGLPSDRFSAERTGGSVSTLTIQRTQQEDSAVYLCASSLKGRGYEQYFGPGTRLTVT.

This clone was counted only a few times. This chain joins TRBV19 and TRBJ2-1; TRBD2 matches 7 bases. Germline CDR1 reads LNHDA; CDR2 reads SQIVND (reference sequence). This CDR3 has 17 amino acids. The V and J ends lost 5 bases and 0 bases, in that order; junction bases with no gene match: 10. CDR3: CASSGEFGGSSYNEQFF. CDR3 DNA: TGTGCCAGTAGTGGCGAGTTCGGCGGGAGCTCCTACAATGAGCAGTTCTTC.

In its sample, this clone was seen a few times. The chain's CDR3 is CASSVLQGTDTQYF. CDR3 nucleotides: TGTGCCAGCAGCGTTCTACAGGGCACAGATACGCAGTATTTT. This rearrangement joins TRBV9 to TRBJ2-3; D perhaps matches TRBD1 (5 bases). This CDR3 is built from 14 residues. V was pared by 2 bases and J by 1 base, with 8 bases between. Looked up from germline, CDR1 is SGDLS and CDR2 is YYNGEE. The full variable domain, its missing parts supplied by reference TRBV9 and TRBJ2-3, is DSGVTQTPKHLITATGQRVTLRCSPRSGDLSVYWYQQSLDQGLQFLIQYYNGEERAKGNILERFSAQQFPDLHSELNLSSLELGDSALYFCASSVLQGTDTQYFGPGTRLTVL.

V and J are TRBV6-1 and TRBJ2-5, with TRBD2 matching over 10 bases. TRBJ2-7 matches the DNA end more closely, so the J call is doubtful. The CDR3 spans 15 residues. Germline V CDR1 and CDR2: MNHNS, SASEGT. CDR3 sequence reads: CASSVTSGTLYEQYF. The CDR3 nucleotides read TGTGCCAGCAGTGTAACTAGCGGGACACTCTACGAGCAGTACTTC.

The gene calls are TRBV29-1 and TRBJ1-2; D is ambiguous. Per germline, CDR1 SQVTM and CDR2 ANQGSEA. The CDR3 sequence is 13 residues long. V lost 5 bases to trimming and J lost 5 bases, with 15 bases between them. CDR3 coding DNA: TGCAGCGTTTCTGAGCAGGAGGGATATGGCTACACCTTC. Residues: CSVSEQEGYGYTF.

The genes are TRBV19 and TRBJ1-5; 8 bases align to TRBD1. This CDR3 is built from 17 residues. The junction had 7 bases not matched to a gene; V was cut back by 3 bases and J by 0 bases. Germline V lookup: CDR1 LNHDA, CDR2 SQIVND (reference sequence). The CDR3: CASSIGTGRGSNQPQHF. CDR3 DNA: TGTGCCAGTAGTATCGGGACAGGTAGGGGTAGCAATCAGCCCCAGCATTTT.

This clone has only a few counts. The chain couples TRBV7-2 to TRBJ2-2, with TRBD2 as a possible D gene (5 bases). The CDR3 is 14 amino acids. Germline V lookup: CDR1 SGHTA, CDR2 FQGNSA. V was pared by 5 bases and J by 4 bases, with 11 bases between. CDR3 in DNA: TGTGCCAGCAGCCGTACTAGGAGCACCGGGGAGCTGTTTTTT. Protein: CASSRTRSTGELFF.

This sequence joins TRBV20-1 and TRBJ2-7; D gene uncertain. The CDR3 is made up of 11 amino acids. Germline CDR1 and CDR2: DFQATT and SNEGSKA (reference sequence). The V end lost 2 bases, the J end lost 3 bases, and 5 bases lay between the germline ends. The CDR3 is CSARFHYEQYF. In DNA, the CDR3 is TGCAGTGCTAGATTTCACTACGAGCAGTACTTC.

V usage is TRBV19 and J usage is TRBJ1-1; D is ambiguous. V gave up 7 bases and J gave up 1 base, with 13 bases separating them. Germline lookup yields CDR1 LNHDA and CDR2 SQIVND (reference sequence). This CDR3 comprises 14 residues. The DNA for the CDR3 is TGTGCCAGTACCCGAGGCAGATCGAACACTGAAGCTTTCTTT. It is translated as CASTRGRSNTEAFF. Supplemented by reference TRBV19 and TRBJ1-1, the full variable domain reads DGGITQSPKYLFRKEGQNVTLSCEQNLNHDAMYWYRQDPGQGLRLIYYSQIVNDFQKGDIAEGYSVSREKKESFPLTVTSAQKNPTAFYLCASTRGRSNTEAFFGQGTRLTVV.